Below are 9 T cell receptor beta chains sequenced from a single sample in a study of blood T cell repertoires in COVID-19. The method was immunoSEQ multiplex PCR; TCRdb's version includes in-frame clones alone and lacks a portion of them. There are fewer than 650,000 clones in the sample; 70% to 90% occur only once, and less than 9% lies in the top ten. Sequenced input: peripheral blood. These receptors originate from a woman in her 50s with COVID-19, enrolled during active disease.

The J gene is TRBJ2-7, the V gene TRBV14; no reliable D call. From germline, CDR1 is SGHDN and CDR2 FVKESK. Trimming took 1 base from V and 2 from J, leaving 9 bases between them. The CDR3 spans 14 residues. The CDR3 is CASSQGTNTYEQYF. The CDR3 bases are TGTGCCAGCAGCCAAGGTACAAATACCTACGAGCAGTACTTC.

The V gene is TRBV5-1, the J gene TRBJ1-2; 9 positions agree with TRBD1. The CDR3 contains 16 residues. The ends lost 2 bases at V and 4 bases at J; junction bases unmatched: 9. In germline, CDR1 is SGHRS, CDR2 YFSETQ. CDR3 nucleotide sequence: TGCGCCAGCAGCTTATCGCCTGGGACAGGGAGCTATGGCTACACCTTC. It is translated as CASSLSPGTGSYGYTF.

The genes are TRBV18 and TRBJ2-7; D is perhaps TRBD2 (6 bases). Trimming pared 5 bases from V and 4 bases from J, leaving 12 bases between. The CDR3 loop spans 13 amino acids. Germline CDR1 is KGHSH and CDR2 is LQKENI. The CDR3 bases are TGTGCCAGCTCATCAGACGGGGGTTACGAGCAGTACTTC. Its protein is CASSSDGGYEQYF.

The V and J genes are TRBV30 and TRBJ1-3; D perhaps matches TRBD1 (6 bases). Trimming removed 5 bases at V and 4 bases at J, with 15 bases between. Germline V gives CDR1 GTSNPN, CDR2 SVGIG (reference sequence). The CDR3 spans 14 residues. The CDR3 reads CAWATGQKGNTIYF. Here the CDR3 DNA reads TGTGCCTGGGCGACAGGCCAAAAGGGAAACACCATATATTTT. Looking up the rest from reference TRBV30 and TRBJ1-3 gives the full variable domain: SQTIHQWPATLVQPVGSPLSLECTVEGTSNPNLYWYRQAAGRGLQLLFYSVGIGQISSEVPQNLSASRPQDRQFILSSKKLLLSDSGFYLCAWATGQKGNTIYFGEGSWLTVV.

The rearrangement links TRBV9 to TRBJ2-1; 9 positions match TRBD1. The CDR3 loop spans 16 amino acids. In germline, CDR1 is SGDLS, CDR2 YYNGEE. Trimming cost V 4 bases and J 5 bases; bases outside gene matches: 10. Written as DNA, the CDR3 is TGTGCCAGCAGCCCCGGGACAGGGCAGTCGGACAATGAGCAGTTCTTC. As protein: CASSPGTGQSDNEQFF.

This CDR3 is CASSLAGLNLNEQFF. The CDR3 DNA is TGTGCCAGCAGCTTAGCGGGACTGAACTTAAATGAGCAGTTCTTC. The chain employs TRBV7-2 and TRBJ2-1, with a tentative D call TRBD2 (6 bases). The CDR3 has 15 amino acids. CDR1 SGHTA and CDR2 FQGNSA come from the germline V gene. V dropped 0 bases and J dropped 7 bases, with 13 bases sitting between them.

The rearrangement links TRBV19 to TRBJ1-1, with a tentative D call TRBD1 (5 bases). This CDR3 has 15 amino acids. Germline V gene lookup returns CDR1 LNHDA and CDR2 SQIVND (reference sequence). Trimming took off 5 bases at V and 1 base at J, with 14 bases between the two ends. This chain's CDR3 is CASSQGGAANTEAFF. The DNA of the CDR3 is TGTGCCAGTAGTCAGGGCGGGGCGGCGAACACTGAAGCTTTCTTT.

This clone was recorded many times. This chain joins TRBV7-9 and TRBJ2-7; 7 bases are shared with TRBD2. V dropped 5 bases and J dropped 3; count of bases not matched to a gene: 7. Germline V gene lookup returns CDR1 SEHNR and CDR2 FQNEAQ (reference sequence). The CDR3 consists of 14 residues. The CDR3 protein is CASSPPASGYEQYF. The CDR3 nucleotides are TGTGCCAGCAGCCCCCCCGCTAGCGGCTACGAGCAGTACTTC. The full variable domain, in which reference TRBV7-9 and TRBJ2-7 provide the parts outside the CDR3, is DTGVSQNPRHKITKRGQNVTFRCDPISEHNRLYWYRQTLGQGPEFLTYFQNEAQLEKSRLLSDRFSAERPKGSFSTLEIQRTEQGDSAMYLCASSPPASGYEQYFGPGTRLTVT.

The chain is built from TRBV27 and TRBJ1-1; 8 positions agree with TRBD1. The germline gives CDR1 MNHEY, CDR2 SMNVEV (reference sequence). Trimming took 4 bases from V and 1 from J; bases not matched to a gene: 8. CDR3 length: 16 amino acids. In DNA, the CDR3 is TGTGCCAGCAGTTCTCCCCCCGACAGGGGGAACACTGAAGCTTTCTTT. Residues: CASSSPPDRGNTEAFF.